The present T cell receptor (beta chain) was sequenced within a study of blood T cell repertoires in COVID-19. Study-level information: Acute-phase and convalescent COVID-19 samples originated in the United States, Italy and Spain. Nucleic acid was either cDNA or gDNA, and it came from T cells, B-cell-depleted T cells, or PBMCs.

Original methodology: Nucleated cell number was recorded as an estimate derived from reference gene primer amplification. Sequencing used immunoSEQ multiplex PCR; TCRdb keeps in-frame clones, though not all of them. V and J calls and clone size are as listed in that table; D and trimming were resolved from the DNA. Here the sample spans over 120,000 clones, roughly 87% being singletons. V was clipped by 6 bases and J by 0 bases, with 9 bases between them. CDR1 LNHDA and CDR2 SQIVND come from the germline V gene (reference sequence). CDR3 length: 14 amino acids. The sequenced material came from peripheral blood. V is TRBV19 and J is TRBJ2-4; the D is unclear. This clonotype was obtained from a woman in her forties or fifties with acute or convalescent COVID-19. CDR3 residues: CASSPRLAKNIQYF. DNA for the CDR3: TGTGCCAGTAGCCCCAGGCTAGCCAAAAACATTCAGTACTTC.